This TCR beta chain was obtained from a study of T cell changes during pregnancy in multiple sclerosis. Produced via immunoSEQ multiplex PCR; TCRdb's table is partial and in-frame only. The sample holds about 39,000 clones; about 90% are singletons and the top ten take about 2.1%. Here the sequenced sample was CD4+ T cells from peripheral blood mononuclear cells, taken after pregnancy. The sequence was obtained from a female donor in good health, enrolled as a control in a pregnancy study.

The CDR3 loop reads CASSLERSGNTIYF. In nucleotides, the CDR3 is TGTGCCAGCAGCCTAGAGAGGTCTGGAAACACCATATATTTT. The gene calls are TRBV14 and TRBJ1-3; D is unresolved. Trimming cost V 4 bases and J 1 base, with 8 bases left between them. Germline V CDR1 and CDR2: SGHDN, FVKESK. There are 14 residues in the CDR3.